This T cell receptor beta chain originates from a study of T cell responses to AZD1222 COVID-19 vaccine. Sequenced by immunoSEQ multiplex PCR; TCRdb stores in-frame clones only, minus some. The sample includes approximately 150,000 clones, about 92% of them seen just once. Trimming pared 3 bases from V and 7 bases from J, leaving 13 bases between. This CDR3 is built from 13 residues. Germline values: CDR1 DFQATT, CDR2 SNEGSKA (reference sequence). The chain has TRBV20-1 and TRBJ2-1; D may be TRBD1 (6 bases). The TCR originated in an adult who received the AZD1222 COVID-19 vaccine. This material consisted of peripheral blood, taken 28 days after the second AZD1222 dose. The CDR3 bases are TGCAGTGCTAGTCGGACAGACACAAATGAGCAGTTCTTC. This gives the protein CSASRTDTNEQFF.